One sample yielded the 27 T cell receptor beta chains listed below, sequenced in a study of blood T cell repertoires in COVID-19. Method: immunoSEQ multiplex PCR; TCRdb's copy keeps in-frame clones and lacks some. The repertoire holds 200,000 to 300,000 clones, approximately 83% seen once, with around 6% in the top ten. Sequencing was carried out using peripheral blood. The receptors here all came from a human donor in a cohort sampled during active COVID-19.

The chain links TRBV10-2 to TRBJ2-7; TRBD1 agrees at 9 bases. CDR1 and CDR2 (germline): WSHSY, SAAADI. The CDR3 has 15 amino acids. V lost 10 bases to trimming and J lost 2 bases; unmatched junction nucleotides: 12. The CDR3 DNA reads TGCGCCACCAAAACCGGGACAGGGCCGGCCTACGAGCAGTACTTC. This gives the protein CATKTGTGPAYEQYF.

This rearrangement joins TRBV7-8 to TRBJ1-1; D unclear. This CDR3 spans 12 amino acids. Germline CDR1 reads SGHVS; CDR2 reads FQNEAQ. Trimming left V 5 bases short and J 8 bases short, with 12 bases between. The CDR3 protein is CASSPFGKEAFF. DNA of the CDR3: TGTGCCAGCAGCCCCTTCGGTAAAGAAGCTTTCTTT.

The V and J genes are TRBV10-3 and TRBJ2-2, with 10 bases matching TRBD1. Germline values: CDR1 ENHRY, CDR2 SYGVKD. This CDR3 has 16 residues. The J segment lost 3 bases and the V segment lost 0 bases, leaving 1 base of the junction unmatched. CDR3 protein: CAISESGTGDTGELFF. CDR3 bases: TGTGCCATCAGTGAGTCTGGGACAGGGGACACCGGGGAGCTGTTTTTT.

The chain couples TRBV27 to TRBJ2-7; D unresolved. V shed 1 base and J shed 5 bases, with 6 bases lying between them. Germline V gene data show CDR1 as MNHEY and CDR2 as SMNVEV (reference sequence). The CDR3 spans 12 residues. The CDR3 DNA reads as TGTGCCAGCAGTTTATTGGGCCACGAGCAGTACTTC. Amino acids: CASSLLGHEQYF.

The J gene is TRBJ1-4, the V gene TRBV19; 7 bases match TRBD1. The V gene end was trimmed by 9 bases and the J gene end by 0 bases; junction bases not matched to a gene: 10. The germline V gene encodes CDR1 LNHDA and CDR2 SQIVND (reference sequence). CDR3 length: 16 residues. The CDR3 nucleotides read TGTGCCAGCCGGGACAGTTCCATTTCAACTAATGAAAAACTGTTTTTT. Translation gives CASRDSSISTNEKLFF.

This chain connects TRBV2 to TRBJ1-5; D not certain. This CDR3 has 16 amino acids. Trimming shortened V by 4 bases and J by 7 bases, and 20 bases separated the two germline ends. Germline-derived CDR1 and CDR2 are SNHLY and FYNNEI. The CDR3 reads CASSVGVGRIRQPQHF. For the CDR3, the DNA is TGTGCCAGCAGTGTTGGTGTTGGCAGGATAAGGCAGCCCCAGCATTTT.

In this sample, this clone turned up once. CDR3 coding DNA: TGTGCCAGCAGCGTTAGCGGGGGGAGCACAGATACGCAGTATTTT. Translating gives CASSVSGGSTDTQYF. This chain joins TRBV9 and TRBJ2-3; 10 bases fit TRBD2. This CDR3 is 15 amino acids long. With 2 bases clipped from V and 0 bases from J, the junction kept 0 bases outside the gene matches. The germline V gene has CDR1 SGDLS and CDR2 YYNGEE.

V is TRBV2 and J is TRBJ2-2; TRBD2 aligns across 7 bases. V lost 6 bases to trimming and J lost 6 bases; unmatched junction nucleotides: 13. This CDR3 has 16 amino acids. From germline, CDR1 is SNHLY and CDR2 FYNNEI. The CDR3 DNA reads as TGTGCCAGCAGCTTGACCGGGACTATCGGGGCCGGGGAGCTGTTTTTT. It encodes CASSLTGTIGAGELFF.

The rearrangement joins TRBV7-9 to TRBJ1-6; D is uncertain. The CDR3 runs 14 residues. CDR1 and CDR2 (germline): SEHNR, FQNEAQ (reference sequence). Trimming shortened V by 4 bases and J by 5 bases, and 9 bases separated the two germline ends. The DNA of the CDR3 is TGTGCCAGCAGCTCCGAGGCTAATAATTCACCCCTCCACTTT. This encodes CASSSEANNSPLHF.

The chain has TRBV24-1 and TRBJ2-3; 7 bases match TRBD2. The CDR3 length is 17 residues. The germline gives CDR1 KGHDR, CDR2 SFDVKD. V was pared by 1 base and J by 3 bases, with 9 bases of the junction left unmatched. The CDR3 bases are TGTGCCACCAGTGATTTCGCAGGGAGGGGATGGACAGATACGCAGTATTTT. Translating it yields CATSDFAGRGWTDTQYF.

The chain recombines TRBV10-1 with TRBJ2-3; D might be TRBD1 (5 bases). Per germline, CDR1 WNHNN and CDR2 SYGVQD (reference sequence). V was shortened by 0 bases and J by 6 bases, with 16 bases between the two germline ends. This CDR3 comprises 16 residues. The CDR3 reads CASSESGVGLMDTQYF. CDR3 bases: TGCGCCAGCAGTGAGTCAGGGGTTGGTTTGATGGATACGCAGTATTTT.

The J gene is TRBJ1-3, the V gene TRBV19; D gene ambiguous. With 1 base removed from V and 0 bases from J, the gap between germline ends came to 10 bases. Germline V gene sequence: CDR1 LNHDA, CDR2 SQIVND (reference sequence). The CDR3 covers 16 residues. This CDR3 reads CASSIVKDFSGNTIYF. CDR3 sequence (DNA): TGTGCCAGTAGTATAGTTAAGGACTTCTCTGGAAACACCATATATTTT.

The chain couples TRBV5-5 to TRBJ2-1; a weak D match, TRBD2 (6 bases). The CDR3 is 16 residues long. Between the trimmed V and J ends, which lost 4 bases and 7 bases, there was a span of 21 bases. Germline V lookup: CDR1 SGHKS, CDR2 YYEKEE (reference sequence). CDR3 loop: CASSRGGTAGTNEQFF. Here the CDR3 DNA reads TGTGCCAGCAGCCGGGGCGGGACGGCGGGTACAAATGAGCAGTTCTTC.

This chain uses TRBV10-3 with TRBJ2-5, with unresolved D. Trimming shortened V by 0 bases and J by 4 bases, and 6 bases separated the two germline ends. The CDR3 contains 13 residues. Looked up from germline, CDR1 is ENHRY and CDR2 is SYGVKD. CDR3 loop: CAISESTLETQYF. DNA for the CDR3: TGTGCCATCAGTGAGTCAACTTTAGAGACCCAGTACTTC.

This clone showed up just a few times. The chain has TRBV2 and TRBJ2-5; maybe TRBD1 (5 bases). Trimming shortened V by 6 bases and J by 3 bases, and 11 bases separated the two germline ends. The CDR3 runs 13 residues. CDR1 is SNHLY, CDR2 FYNNEI, per germline. The CDR3 protein is CASRLSTEETQYF. The CDR3 DNA reads TGTGCCAGCAGACTATCGACAGAAGAGACCCAGTACTTC.

This clone has more than one count but fewer than ten. The CDR3 protein is CASSLVWLRGEQYF. The CDR3 region has the DNA TGTGCCAGCAGCTTGGTGTGGCTGCGGGGCGAGCAGTACTTC. This sequence joins TRBV5-5 and TRBJ2-7, with a possible D match to TRBD2 (6 bases). Germline CDR1 SGHKS, CDR2 YYEKEE (reference sequence). The CDR3 is 14 amino acids. With 0 bases removed from V and 6 bases from J, the gap between germline ends came to 13 bases.

This clone has only one observation. The V call is TRBV18, the J call TRBJ2-3; a weak D match, TRBD2 (5 bases). Trimming stripped 4 bases from V and 2 bases from J, with 10 bases between. There are 14 residues in the CDR3. Looked up from germline, CDR1 is KGHSH and CDR2 is LQKENI. CDR3 loop: CASSRGAHTDTQYF. In nucleotides, the CDR3 is TGTGCCAGCTCACGGGGAGCGCACACAGATACGCAGTATTTT.

This chain links TRBV27 with TRBJ1-4, with D possibly being TRBD1 (5 bases). Germline V lookup: CDR1 MNHEY, CDR2 SMNVEV (reference sequence). The CDR3 loop spans 13 amino acids. Trimming removed 5 bases at V and 9 bases at J, with 13 bases between. CDR3 sequence reads: CASSPGGDQKLFF. The CDR3 region has the DNA TGTGCCAGCAGTCCTGGGGGGGATCAAAAACTGTTTTTT.

This clone has more than one count but fewer than ten. The chain joins TRBV7-9 to TRBJ1-5, with 9 positions matching TRBD1. The germline V gene has CDR1 SEHNR and CDR2 FQNEAQ (reference sequence). J gave up 6 bases and V 6 bases, and 6 bases lay outside the gene matches. This CDR3 has 14 residues. CDR3 loop: CASSSTGGGQPQHF. DNA for the CDR3: TGTGCCAGCAGTTCCACAGGGGGCGGTCAGCCCCAGCATTTT.

J is TRBJ1-5 and V is TRBV10-2, with a possible D match to TRBD1 (5 bases). The germline CDR1 and CDR2 sequences are WSHSY and SAAADI. The CDR3 runs 16 residues. V was pared by 0 bases and J by 6 bases, with 15 bases between. The CDR3 spells CASSESTRGEGQPQHF. The CDR3 DNA follows: TGCGCCAGCAGTGAGTCGACTCGGGGGGAGGGTCAGCCCCAGCATTTT.

The V gene is TRBV5-1, the J gene TRBJ1-1; D not certain. Germline-derived CDR1 and CDR2 are SGHRS and YFSETQ. This CDR3 is 15 amino acids long. V lost 0 bases, J lost 8 bases, and 17 bases lay in between. This CDR3 reads CASSLAGSEETEAFF. In DNA, the CDR3 is TGCGCCAGCAGCTTGGCGGGGTCAGAAGAAACGGAAGCTTTCTTT. The complete variable domain, with remaining parts taken from reference TRBV5-1 and TRBJ1-1, reads KAGVTQTPRYLIKTRGQQVTLSCSPISGHRSVSWYQQTPGQGLQFLFEYFSETQRNKGNFPGRFSGRQFSNSRSEMNVSTLELGDSALYLCASSLAGSEETEAFFGQGTRLTVV.

This rearrangement joins TRBV18 to TRBJ2-5; 7 nucleotides agree with TRBD1. Germline V gives CDR1 KGHSH, CDR2 LQKENI. Losses at the gene ends were 4 bases for V and 3 bases for J; bases not matched to a gene: 5. The CDR3 is 14 residues long. CDR3 nucleotides: TGTGCCAGCTCACGATTTGACAGGGAAGAGACCCAGTACTTC. This gives the protein CASSRFDREETQYF.

The CDR3, as DNA: TGTGCCAGCAAAAGGAGTAACAGGGGGCCGTCTGAAGCTTTCTTT. It encodes CASKRSNRGPSEAFF. The chain carries TRBV6-5 and TRBJ1-1; TRBD1 matches 9 bases. CDR1 and CDR2 (germline): MNHEY, SVGAGI. V trimming: 7 bases; J trimming: 6 bases; junction bases outside the gene matches: 12. The CDR3 contains 15 residues.

The chain is built from TRBV5-1 and TRBJ2-2, with a tentative D call TRBD2 (7 bases). Germline V gene lookup returns CDR1 SGHRS and CDR2 YFSETQ. The CDR3 covers 15 residues. V dropped 4 bases and J dropped 3 bases, with 13 bases sitting between them. The CDR3 DNA sequence: TGCGCCAGCAGCCGTCAGGGGAGGGACACCGGGGAGCTGTTTTTT. This sequence encodes CASSRQGRDTGELFF.

The rearrangement uses TRBV7-9 and TRBJ1-2; D uncertain. Trimming removed 1 base from V and 1 base from J, with 7 bases in between. The length of the CDR3 is 14 residues. Per germline, CDR1 SEHNR and CDR2 FQNEAQ (reference sequence). This CDR3 is CASSLGRDNYGYTF. As DNA, the CDR3 is TGTGCCAGCAGCTTAGGACGGGATAACTATGGCTACACCTTC.

The chain carries TRBV5-6 and TRBJ2-2; possible D gene TRBD1, 6 bases. With 3 bases removed from V and 4 bases from J, the gap between germline ends came to 19 bases. The CDR3 covers 17 residues. Germline values: CDR1 SGHDT, CDR2 YYEEEE. CDR3 in DNA: TGTGCCAGCAGCTCGGGAACAGGGAGATTAGTCACCGGGGAGCTGTTTTTT. Residues: CASSSGTGRLVTGELFF.

The chain is built from TRBV9 and TRBJ2-1, with a weak D call TRBD2 (5 bases). Per germline, CDR1 SGDLS and CDR2 YYNGEE. CDR3 length: 15 residues. Trimming took off 0 bases at V and 5 bases at J, with 12 bases between the two ends. The CDR3 here is CASSVGRPGDNEQFF. In DNA form, the CDR3 reads TGTGCCAGCAGCGTAGGGCGGCCCGGGGACAATGAGCAGTTCTTC.